This T cell receptor beta chain is drawn from a study of vaccination effects on CD4 cells after COVID-19. Whole-study context: Post-vaccine specimens were collected at a median of 72 days following the second dose. Findings of the study overall: Late after vaccination, infection- and vaccine-induced clones showed marked clonal contraction.

Using immunoSEQ multiplex PCR, the repertoire was profiled, and TCRdb retains in-frame clones only, with some absent. The sample includes around 25,000 clones, 80% to 90% of them seen just once. As regards this clone: The antigen remains undetermined.

The CDR3 has 16 residues. The ends were cut back, 3 bases at V and 0 bases at J, with 12 bases in the middle. The V gene's germline CDR1 is SGHNT and CDR2 YYREEE (reference sequence). Viral peptide pool expansion of antigen-specific CD4+ T cells preceded sequencing in the ViraFEST assay. Investigators separated out CD4+ T cells once around eleven days of culture had passed. Two doses of BNT162b2 or mRNA-1273 vaccine were administered to participants. About 2 million PBMC were seeded per well and grown in the presence of about 9.6 IU/ml IL-2 and around 10 ug/ml peptides. Cultures received IL-2 medium that replaced half the medium on days 3 and 7.

The V call is TRBV5-4, the J call TRBJ1-4; perhaps TRBD1 as D (5 bases). Sequenced here: CD4+ T cells from PBMCs cultured with HCoV-NL63 spike peptides, sampled after COVID-19 vaccination. The receptor was derived from a human donor who received a COVID-19 vaccine. Some clones in this sample may be carry-over from other donors' samples. CDR3 DNA: TGTGCCAGCAGCTCCCGTGGGGGGTCAACTAATGAAAAACTGTTTTTT. This encodes CASSSRGGSTNEKLFF.